These T cell receptor beta chains were read from a single sample in a study of blood T cell repertoires in COVID-19. TCRdb's copy holds only in-frame clones and misses some; the assay was immunoSEQ multiplex PCR. Among 50,000 to 70,000 clones listed, under 80% were seen once. Material: PBMCs or T cells enriched from blood (not recorded which). These receptors were collected from a woman in her sixties who had been exposed to COVID-19. The CDR3 runs from the conserved cysteine through the conserved F or W. A D gene is named only where the DNA matches it firmly. For some rows the clone size is stated as once, few or many, or as a class when expanded; others skip it.

size: .
J: TRBJ1-1
D: TRBD1
V: TRBV5-1
CDR3: CASSLGQGTNTEAFF
DNA: TGCGCCAGCAGCCTGGGACAGGGTACGAACACTGAAGCTTTCTTT

size: .
J: TRBJ2-3
D: .
V: TRBV7-3
CDR3: CASSLLGTDTQYF
DNA: TGTGCCAGCAGCTTACTTGGCACAGATACGCAGTATTTT

size: .
J: TRBJ2-3
D: TRBD2
V: TRBV9
CDR3: CASSPRLAATDTQYF
DNA: TGTGCCAGCAGCCCCCGACTAGCGGCCACAGATACGCAGTATTTT

size: once
J: TRBJ2-7
D: TRBD2
V: TRBV9
CDR3: CASSKGGGTSGSYEQYF
DNA: TGTGCCAGCAGCAAGGGAGGGGGAACTAGCGGCTCCTACGAGCAGTACTTC

size: .
J: TRBJ1-4
D: .
V: TRBV5-5
CDR3: CASSLVGTNGEKLFF
DNA: TGTGCCAGCAGCTTGGTCGGGACTAATGGTGAAAAACTGTTTTTT

size: .
J: TRBJ1-2
D: .
V: TRBV2
CDR3: CASSPPQGPYGYTF
DNA: TGTGCCAGCAGTCCACCACAGGGTCCGTATGGCTACACCTTC

size: .
J: TRBJ1-5
D: .
V: TRBV19
CDR3: CASSLAVSQPQHF
DNA: TGTGCCAGTAGTTTGGCAGTATCCCAGCCCCAGCATTTT

size: .
J: TRBJ2-7
D: TRBD2
V: TRBV10-2
CDR3: CASSERLARFSYEQYF
DNA: TGCGCCAGCAGTGAAAGACTAGCGCGATTCTCCTACGAGCAGTACTTC

size: .
J: TRBJ1-5
D: .
V: TRBV2
CDR3: CASRQVNQPQHF
DNA: TGTGCCAGCAGACAGGTAAATCAGCCCCAGCATTTT

size: .
J: TRBJ1-2
D: TRBD1
V: TRBV4-1
CDR3: CASSSETGKYGYTF
DNA: TGCGCCAGCAGCTCCGAGACAGGGAAGTATGGCTACACCTTC

size: .
J: TRBJ1-6
D: .
V: TRBV9
CDR3: CASSVESGLNSPLHF
DNA: TGTGCCAGCAGCGTAGAGTCAGGCCTTAATTCACCCCTCCACTTT

size: once
J: TRBJ2-1
D: .
V: TRBV5-4
CDR3: CASSPWGGARANEQFF
DNA: TGTGCCAGCAGCCCCTGGGGGGGGGCTAGGGCAAATGAGCAGTTCTTC

size: .
J: TRBJ1-2
D: .
V: TRBV3-1/TRBV3-2
CDR3: CASSLGTLLANYGYTF
DNA: TGTGCCAGCAGCCTCGGGACTCTCTTAGCTAACTATGGCTACACCTTC

size: .
J: TRBJ1-3
D: .
V: TRBV6-1
CDR3: CASSGNRVSSGNTIYF
DNA: TGTGCCAGCAGTGGAAACAGGGTATCATCTGGAAACACCATATATTTT

size: .
J: TRBJ2-2
D: TRBD2
V: TRBV30
CDR3: CACQLAGVVELFF
DNA: TGTGCCTGCCAACTAGCGGGAGTGGTGGAGCTGTTTTTT

size: .
J: TRBJ2-7
D: .
V: TRBV24-1
CDR3: CATSDSSGGTMWEQYF
DNA: TGTGCCACCAGTGACTCTTCAGGGGGGACGATGTGGGAGCAGTACTTC

size: many
J: TRBJ1-1
D: TRBD1
V: TRBV5-1
CDR3: CASSSSGGNTEAFF
DNA: TGCGCCAGCAGCTCATCAGGGGGGAACACTGAAGCTTTCTTT

size: once
J: TRBJ2-1
D: TRBD2
V: TRBV9
CDR3: CASSVRASGGPYNEQFF
DNA: TGTGCCAGCAGCGTTCGGGCTAGCGGGGGTCCCTACAATGAGCAGTTCTTC

size: once
J: TRBJ1-1
D: .
V: TRBV10-3
CDR3: CAISGQKNTEAFF
DNA: TGTGCCATCAGTGGACAAAAGAACACTGAAGCTTTCTTT

size: once
J: TRBJ2-1
D: TRBD1
V: TRBV29-1
CDR3: CSGVTGRNEQFF
DNA: TGCAGCGGTGTGACAGGGAGAAATGAGCAGTTCTTC

size: .
J: TRBJ2-3
D: TRBD1
V: TRBV7-8
CDR3: CASSPTGVRDTQYF
DNA: TGTGCCAGCAGCCCCACAGGGGTGAGAGATACGCAGTATTTT

size: once
J: TRBJ1-2
D: TRBD1
V: TRBV6-5
CDR3: CASSWGQEYGYTF
DNA: TGTGCCAGCAGTTGGGGACAGGAATATGGCTACACCTTC

size: once
J: TRBJ2-1
D: .
V: TRBV3-1/TRBV3-2
CDR3: CASSQYRADEQFF
DNA: TGTGCCAGCAGCCAATACAGGGCTGATGAGCAGTTCTTC

size: .
J: TRBJ2-1
D: TRBD1
V: TRBV5-1
CDR3: CASSLGQGSYNEQFF
DNA: TGCGCCAGCAGCCTGGGACAGGGCTCCTACAATGAGCAGTTCTTC

size: .
J: TRBJ1-4
D: TRBD1
V: TRBV5-4
CDR3: CASSPGQQNEKLFF
DNA: TGTGCCAGCAGCCCGGGACAGCAAAATGAAAAACTGTTTTTT

size: .
J: TRBJ2-5
D: TRBD1
V: TRBV2
CDR3: CASSRRTGSQETQYF
DNA: TGTGCCAGCAGTCGAAGGACAGGGAGCCAAGAGACCCAGTACTTC

size: .
J: TRBJ1-6
D: .
V: TRBV6-5
CDR3: CASSYLQGSNSPLHF
DNA: TGTGCCAGCAGTTACCTCCAGGGGAGTAATTCACCCCTCCACTTT

size: few
J: TRBJ2-2
D: .
V: TRBV5-1
CDR3: CASSLASANTGELFF
DNA: TGCGCCAGCAGCTTGGCTAGCGCGAACACCGGGGAGCTGTTTTTT

size: .
J: TRBJ2-3
D: .
V: TRBV9
CDR3: CASTESGFSTDTQYF
DNA: TGTGCCAGCACCGAGAGCGGGTTTAGCACAGATACGCAGTATTTT

size: .
J: TRBJ1-2
D: .
V: TRBV19
CDR3: CASQQGGGYTF
DNA: TGTGCCAGCCAACAGGGTGGTGGCTACACCTTC

size: .
J: TRBJ1-1
D: TRBD1
V: TRBV5-4
CDR3: CASSLNGDSQEAEAFF
DNA: TGTGCCAGCAGCTTAAATGGGGACAGTCAAGAAGCTGAAGCTTTCTTT

size: few
J: TRBJ1-1
D: .
V: TRBV2
CDR3: CASIVRGLNTEAFF
DNA: TGTGCCAGCATCGTGCGGGGGTTGAACACTGAAGCTTTCTTT

size: .
J: TRBJ1-4
D: .
V: TRBV27
CDR3: CASSPGSGVIKLFF
DNA: TGTGCCAGCAGTCCAGGAAGCGGGGTAATAAAACTGTTTTTT

size: once
J: TRBJ1-3
D: .
V: TRBV2
CDR3: CASSFGDSGNTIYF
DNA: TGTGCCAGCAGTTTCGGTGACTCTGGAAACACCATATATTTT

size: .
J: TRBJ2-7
D: .
V: TRBV27
CDR3: CASSPRLRSYEQYF
DNA: TGTGCCAGCAGTCCTCGACTCCGCTCCTACGAGCAGTACTTC

size: .
J: TRBJ1-1
D: .
V: TRBV28
CDR3: CASSSSDKYTEAFF
DNA: TGTGCCAGCAGCTCATCCGACAAATACACTGAAGCTTTCTTT

size: .
J: TRBJ1-2
D: .
V: TRBV5-6
CDR3: CASSLGGVWSPYGYTF
DNA: TGTGCCAGCAGCTTAGGTGGAGTTTGGAGTCCCTATGGCTACACCTTC

size: .
J: TRBJ1-2
D: .
V: TRBV28
CDR3: CASSLTRASNYGYTF
DNA: TGTGCCAGCAGTTTAACCAGGGCGTCAAACTATGGCTACACCTTC

size: once
J: TRBJ2-7
D: TRBD2
V: TRBV10-3
CDR3: CAISVTSGHSYEQYF
DNA: TGTGCCATCAGCGTTACTAGCGGGCATTCCTACGAGCAGTACTTC

size: .
J: TRBJ1-2
D: .
V: TRBV27
CDR3: CASSPGGRGYTF
DNA: TGTGCCAGCAGTCCGGGGGGTCGTGGCTACACCTTC

size: .
J: TRBJ1-4
D: .
V: TRBV15
CDR3: CATSRDSVSEKLFF
DNA: TGTGCCACCAGCAGAGATTCGGTTTCGGAAAAACTGTTTTTT

size: many
J: TRBJ2-2
D: TRBD1
V: TRBV5-4
CDR3: CASSLSTGANTGELFF
DNA: TGTGCCAGCAGCTTGTCCACAGGGGCGAACACCGGGGAGCTGTTTTTT

size: .
J: TRBJ1-5
D: .
V: TRBV5-5
CDR3: CASSPQTGDQPQHF
DNA: TGTGCCAGCAGCCCTCAAACGGGGGATCAGCCCCAGCATTTT

size: .
J: TRBJ1-2
D: .
V: TRBV3-1/TRBV3-2
CDR3: CASSQVFRAANYGYTF
DNA: TGTGCCAGCAGCCAAGTGTTCAGGGCGGCTAACTATGGCTACACCTTC

size: .
J: TRBJ1-5
D: .
V: TRBV6-1
CDR3: CASSERLGGVSNQPQHF
DNA: TGTGCCAGCAGTGAAAGGTTGGGGGGGGTCAGCAATCAGCCCCAGCATTTT

size: .
J: TRBJ1-1
D: TRBD1
V: TRBV7-8
CDR3: CASSLGRQGAAFF
DNA: TGTGCCAGCAGCCTCGGAAGACAGGGGGCTGCTTTCTTT

size: .
J: TRBJ2-1
D: TRBD1
V: TRBV27
CDR3: CASSPWVTGEDNEQFF
DNA: TGTGCCAGCAGTCCCTGGGTGACAGGGGAGGACAATGAGCAGTTCTTC